The entry below describes one TCR beta chain. Its antigen is as yet unknown. Per germline, CDR1 MNHNS and CDR2 SASEGT. Trimming cost V 1 base and J 4 bases; bases outside gene matches: 4. This CDR3 has 15 residues. The data stem from a study of shared clonotypes between healthy human individuals. Turning to the study itself: Each donor had three CD4 naive, three CD4 memory, two CD8 naive and one CD8 memory plate.

Sequencing used immunoSEQ multiplex PCR; TCRdb keeps in-frame clones, though not all of them. The sample consists of around 2.5 million clones, approximately 93% of them appearing once. The study, taken as a whole, reports: The donor pool, a small one, limited the genetic and exposure-history diversity represented.

Sequenced input: naive CD4+ T cells from PBMCs. Subset in this sample: CD45RA+ positively selected. V is TRBV6-1 and J is TRBJ1-3, with TRBD1 matching 7 bases. This TCR was recovered from a man between 18 and 29 years old in good health. Some clones in this sample may be carry-over from other donors' samples. CDR3: CASSEDGTEGNTIYF. The CDR3 coding sequence is TGTGCCAGCAGTGAAGACGGGACAGAGGGAAACACCATATATTTT.